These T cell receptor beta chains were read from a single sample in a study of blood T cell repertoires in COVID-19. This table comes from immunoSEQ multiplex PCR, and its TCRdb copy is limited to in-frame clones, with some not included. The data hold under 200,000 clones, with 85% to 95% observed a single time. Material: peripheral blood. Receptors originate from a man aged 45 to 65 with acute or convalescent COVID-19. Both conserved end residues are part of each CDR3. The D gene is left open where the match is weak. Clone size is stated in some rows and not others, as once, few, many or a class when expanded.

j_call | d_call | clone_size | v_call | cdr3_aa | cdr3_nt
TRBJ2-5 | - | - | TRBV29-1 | CSAPGEEGAETQYF | TGCAGCGCCCCCGGTGAAGAGGGAGCGGAGACCCAGTACTTC
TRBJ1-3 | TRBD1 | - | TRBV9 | CASSVGEGARGNTIYF | TGTGCCAGCAGCGTAGGAGAGGGGGCGCGTGGAAACACCATATATTTT
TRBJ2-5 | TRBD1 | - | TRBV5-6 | CASSSGTGVPTLETQYF | TGTGCCAGCAGCTCCGGGACAGGGGTACCGACTCTAGAGACCCAGTACTTC
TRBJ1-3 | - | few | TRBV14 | CASSQDPGPSGNTIYF | TGTGCCAGCAGCCAAGATCCAGGGCCCTCTGGAAACACCATATATTTT
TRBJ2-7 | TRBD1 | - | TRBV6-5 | CASRSPGQGAEQYF | TGTGCCAGCAGGTCGCCGGGACAGGGCGCCGAGCAGTACTTC
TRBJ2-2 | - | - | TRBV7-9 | CASSLLSRRVGELFF | TGTGCCAGCAGCTTATTGAGTCGGAGGGTCGGGGAGCTGTTTTTT
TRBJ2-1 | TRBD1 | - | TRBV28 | CASSSGQVGSVF | TGTGCCAGCAGTTCCGGACAGGTCGGTAGCGTCTTC
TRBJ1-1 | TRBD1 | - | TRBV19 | CASSKPQGAAEAFF | TGTGCCAGTAGTAAACCTCAGGGGGCAGCTGAAGCTTTCTTT
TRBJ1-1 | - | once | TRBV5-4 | CASSLGGQVNTEAFF | TGTGCCAGCAGCTTGGGGGGGCAGGTGAACACTGAAGCTTTCTTT
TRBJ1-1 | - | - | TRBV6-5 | CASLREGNTEAFF | TGTGCCAGCCTACGGGAGGGGAACACTGAAGCTTTCTTT
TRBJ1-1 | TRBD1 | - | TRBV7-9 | CASSWTGLNTEAFF | TGTGCCAGCAGCTGGACAGGGTTGAACACTGAAGCTTTCTTT
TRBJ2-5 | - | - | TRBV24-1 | CATSAKETQYF | TGTGCCACCAGTGCAAAAGAGACCCAGTACTTC
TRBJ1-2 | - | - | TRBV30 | CAWSVRRTGTNYGYTF | TGTGCCTGGAGTGTACGGAGGACCGGCACTAACTATGGCTACACCTTC
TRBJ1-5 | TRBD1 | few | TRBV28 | CASSPLWGQARSNQPQHF | TGTGCCAGCAGTCCTTTGTGGGGACAGGCTCGGAGCAATCAGCCCCAGCATTTT
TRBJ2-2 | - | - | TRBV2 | CASRYKYTNTGELFF | TGTGCCAGCAGATACAAGTATACGAACACCGGGGAGCTGTTTTTT
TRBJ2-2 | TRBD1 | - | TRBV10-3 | CAINPGGPGELFF | TGTGCCATCAACCCAGGGGGCCCCGGGGAGCTGTTTTTT
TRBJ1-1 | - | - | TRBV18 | CASSPWGPNTEAFF | TGTGCCAGCTCACCATGGGGGCCGAACACTGAAGCTTTCTTT
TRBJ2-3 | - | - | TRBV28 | CASSLSPLSDTDTQYF | TGTGCCAGCAGTTTGTCTCCTCTTTCAGACACAGATACGCAGTATTTT
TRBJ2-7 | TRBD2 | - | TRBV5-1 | CASSPGLAGVNEQYF | TGCGCCAGCAGCCCGGGACTAGCGGGAGTTAACGAGCAGTACTTC
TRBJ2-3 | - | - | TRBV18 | CASSPFREYSTDTQYF | TGTGCCAGCTCACCTTTCCGGGAGTATAGTACAGATACGCAGTATTTT
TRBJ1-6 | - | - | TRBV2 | CASSEGRAYSPLHF | TGTGCCAGCAGTGAGGGGAGGGCCTACTCACCCCTCCACTTT
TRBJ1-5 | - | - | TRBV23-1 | CASSHGGWNQPQHF | TGCGCCAGCAGTCATGGCGGGTGGAATCAGCCCCAGCATTTT
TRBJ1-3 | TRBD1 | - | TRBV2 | CASSSNPGQLSGNTIYF | TGTGCCAGCAGTTCCAATCCGGGACAGCTCTCTGGAAACACCATATATTTT
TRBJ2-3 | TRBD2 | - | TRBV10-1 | CASSHGLAGLRDTQYF | TGCGCCAGCAGTCACGGACTAGCGGGATTGCGAGATACGCAGTATTTT
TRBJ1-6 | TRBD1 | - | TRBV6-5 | CASRTAGTGVSPLHF | TGTGCCAGCAGAACCGCCGGGACAGGGGTTTCACCCCTCCACTTT
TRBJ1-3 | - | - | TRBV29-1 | CSVESRDSGNTIYF | TGCAGCGTTGAAAGCAGGGACTCTGGAAACACCATATATTTT
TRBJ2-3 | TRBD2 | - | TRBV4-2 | CASSQGGLGRTDTQYF | TGTGCCAGCAGCCAAGGGGGACTAGGGCGCACAGATACGCAGTATTTT
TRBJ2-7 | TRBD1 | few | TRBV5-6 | CASNARDRAYEQYF | TGTGCCAGCAACGCCCGGGACAGGGCCTACGAGCAGTACTTC
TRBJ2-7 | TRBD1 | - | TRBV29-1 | CSVTGTYEQYF | TGCAGCGTGACAGGGACCTACGAGCAGTACTTC
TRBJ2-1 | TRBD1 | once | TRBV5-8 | CASRTPGQGNGEQFF | TGTGCCAGCAGAACGCCGGGACAGGGAAACGGAGAGCAGTTCTTC
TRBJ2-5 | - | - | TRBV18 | CASSTNRGGETQYF | TGTGCCAGCTCCACAAACAGGGGGGGAGAGACCCAGTACTTC
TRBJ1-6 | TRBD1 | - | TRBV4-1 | CASSQDHGTGDSPLHF | TGCGCCAGCAGCCAAGATCATGGGACAGGGGATTCACCCCTCCACTTT
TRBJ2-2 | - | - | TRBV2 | CASSELSNTGELFF | TGTGCCAGCAGTGAACTTAGCAACACCGGGGAGCTGTTTTTT
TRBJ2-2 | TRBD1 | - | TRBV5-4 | CASSGPGQRNTGELFF | TGTGCCAGCAGCGGACCGGGACAGAGGAACACCGGGGAGCTGTTTTTT
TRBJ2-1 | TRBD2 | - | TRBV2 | CAGSISGSRYNEQFF | TGTGCCGGATCTATAAGCGGGAGCCGCTACAATGAGCAGTTCTTC
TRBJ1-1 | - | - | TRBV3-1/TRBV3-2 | CASSKQILETEAFF | TGTGCCAGCAGCAAACAGATATTGGAAACTGAAGCTTTCTTT
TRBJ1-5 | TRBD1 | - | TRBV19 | CASTLTGDHQPQHF | TGTGCCAGTACCCTGACAGGGGACCATCAGCCCCAGCATTTT
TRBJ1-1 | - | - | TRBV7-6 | CASSLDRGAFF | TGTGCCAGCAGCTTAGATAGAGGGGCTTTCTTT
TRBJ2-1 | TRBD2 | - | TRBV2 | CASGKREPSYNEQFF | TGTGCCAGCGGTAAGCGGGAGCCCTCCTACAATGAGCAGTTCTTC
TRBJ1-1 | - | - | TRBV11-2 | CASSFWGGPTEAFF | TGTGCCAGCAGCTTTTGGGGGGGGCCCACTGAAGCTTTCTTT
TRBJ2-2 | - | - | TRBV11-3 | CASSLSGLNTGELFF | TGTGCCAGCAGCTTGTCAGGTCTTAACACCGGGGAGCTGTTTTTT
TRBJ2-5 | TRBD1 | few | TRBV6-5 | CASSYSPGGQTQYF | TGTGCCAGCAGTTACTCCCCAGGGGGCCAGACCCAGTACTTC